Sequencing of this T cell receptor (beta chain) was carried out in a study of CD8+ T cells in alopecia areata. The treatment was: oral pan-JAK inhibitor, 5-10 mg twice daily. The sample holds a few counts of this clone. cDNA serving as the sequencing template came from extracted, reverse transcribed RNA. Method: immunoSEQ multiplex PCR; TCRdb's copy keeps in-frame clones and lacks some. The sample includes some 200,000 clones, roughly 50% seen only once; the top ten take around 13%. The CDR3 extends over 14 amino acids. Germline-derived CDR1 and CDR2 are SQVTM and ANQGSEA. V shed 3 bases and J shed 0 bases, with 10 bases lying between them.

The TCR sequence derives from a human donor with alopecia areata. The sample here was CD8+ T cells sorted from blood, taken at week 24, from a patient treated with tofacitinib. This chain connects TRBV29-1 to TRBJ2-3, with D possibly being TRBD2 (6 bases). The CDR3 DNA reads as TGCAGCGTTGATTGGGGGGTGAGCACAGATACGCAGTATTTT. Its translation: CSVDWGVSTDTQYF.